This paragraph reports one T cell receptor (beta chain). Its antigen remains unidentified. The sample belongs to a study of identical twins. Overall study findings and caveats: Twin-shared out-of-frame alpha sequences showed excess low generation probability. For cord blood, abundant beta clonotypes had fewer insertions, unlike memory repertoires, which showed none.

CDR1 is DFQATT, CDR2 SNEGSKA, per germline (reference sequence). Trimming left V 4 bases short and J 3 bases short, with 18 bases between. The CDR3 contains 15 residues. TCRdb processed the 5' RACE reads anew with MiXCR; each CDR3 protein has one entry. The sample holds about 890,000 distinct CDR3 sequences, 9% to 15% seen once. This same sample was also taken into another study, of yellow fever vaccine responses in identical twins.

The V and J genes are TRBV20-1 and TRBJ2-5, with D perhaps matching TRBD1 (6 bases). This receptor was obtained from a young woman in good health. The sample comprised PBMCs. CDR3: CSATPFGTPKETQYF. The DNA for the CDR3 is TGCAGTGCTACCCCGTTCGGGACACCTAAAGAGACCCAGTACTTC.